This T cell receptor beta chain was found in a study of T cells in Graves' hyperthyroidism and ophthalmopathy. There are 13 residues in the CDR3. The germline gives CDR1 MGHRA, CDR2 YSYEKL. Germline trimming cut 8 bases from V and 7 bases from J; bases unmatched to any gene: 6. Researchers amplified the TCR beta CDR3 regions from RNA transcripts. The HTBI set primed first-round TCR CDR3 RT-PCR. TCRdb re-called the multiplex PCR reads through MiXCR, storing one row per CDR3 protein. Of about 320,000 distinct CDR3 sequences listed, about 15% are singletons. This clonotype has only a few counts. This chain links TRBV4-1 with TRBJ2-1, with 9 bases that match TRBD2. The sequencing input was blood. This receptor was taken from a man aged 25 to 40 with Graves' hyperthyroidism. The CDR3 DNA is TGCGCCAGCGGTAGCGGGAGCTCGAATGAGCAGTTCTTC. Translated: CASGSGSSNEQFF.